Detailed here is one T cell receptor beta chain. Its cognate antigen is unknown. This entry comes from a study of T cells expressing NK-cell markers. Looking at the study overall: Sorted T-cell subsets CD3+CD56+NKG2C+, CD3+CD56+NKG2C- and CD3+CD56-NKG2C+ were TCR beta-sequenced. Within the sequenced cohort of eight donors, seven exhibited HCMV seropositivity and one was seronegative.

There are 18 residues in the CDR3. The germline CDR1 and CDR2 sequences are DFQATT and SNEGSKA (reference sequence). The authors generated TCR beta cDNA through 5'RACE template switching with UMIs. From its re-call of the 5' RACE reads, TCRdb lists each CDR3 protein once, without DNA. This table holds 440,000 or so distinct CDR3 sequences. Findings and caveats of the study: Of the CD8+ T cells in 5 to 7 donors, roughly 1.0-7.5% belonged to dominant NKG2C+ clonotypes.

The clonotype originates from a woman aged 18-70 years in good health. The V call is TRBV20-1, the J call TRBJ2-2; TCRdb's assignment of TRBD1 cannot be checked, as there is no DNA. The sequenced sample was blood T cells: a sorted CD56 or NKG2C T cell subset, CD4+ or CD8+ T cells, or bulk PBMC T cells (not recorded which). CDR3 protein: CSARDPFIERGHGGELFF.